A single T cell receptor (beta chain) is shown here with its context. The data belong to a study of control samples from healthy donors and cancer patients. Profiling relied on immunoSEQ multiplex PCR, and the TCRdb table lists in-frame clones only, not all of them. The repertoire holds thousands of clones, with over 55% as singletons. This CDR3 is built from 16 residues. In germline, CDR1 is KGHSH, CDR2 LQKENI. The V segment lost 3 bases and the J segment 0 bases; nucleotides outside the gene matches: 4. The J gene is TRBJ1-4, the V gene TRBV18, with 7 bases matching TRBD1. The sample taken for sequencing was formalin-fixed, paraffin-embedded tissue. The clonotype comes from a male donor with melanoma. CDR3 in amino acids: CASSPADRSTNEKLFF. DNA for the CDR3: TGTGCCAGCTCACCCGCGGACAGGTCAACTAATGAAAAACTGTTTTTT. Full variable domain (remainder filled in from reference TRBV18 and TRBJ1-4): NAGVMQNPRHLVRRRGQEARLRCSPMKGHSHVYWYRQLPEEGLKFMVYLQKENIIDESGMPKERFSAEFPKEGPSILRIQQVVRGDSAAYFCASSPADRSTNEKLFFGSGTQLSVL.